These 32 T cell receptor beta chains share one sample of origin, sequenced in a study of cytomegalovirus exposure and HLA in healthy donors. PCR amplification relied on 60 Vbeta primers (plus 13 Jbeta primers). The data were produced by immunoSEQ multiplex PCR, yet TCRdb's version contains in-frame clones alone and is incomplete. The sample is made up of roughly 40,000 clones, and the top ten hold approximately 1.3% of it. The sequenced material came from PBMCs. These TCRs come from a man aged 25 to 40 in good health and CMV-seronegative.

This chain uses TRBV7-3 with TRBJ1-2; 7 bases fit TRBD1. This CDR3 has 13 residues. V lost 4 bases, J lost 8 bases, and 7 bases stayed unmatched. Germline values: CDR1 SGHTA, CDR2 FQGTGA. The chain's CDR3 is CASSSDRVQGYTF. The CDR3 DNA reads as TGTGCCAGCAGCTCCGACAGGGTGCAGGGCTACACCTTC.

This chain connects TRBV6-5 to TRBJ2-4, with D tentatively TRBD1 (6 bases). Germline V CDR1 and CDR2: MNHEY, SVGAGI. CDR3 size: 14 residues. Trimming took off 2 bases at V and 7 bases at J, with 12 bases between the two ends. In nucleotides, the CDR3 is TGTGCCAGCAGTTACCGGGGTAGGGGGAACATTCAGTACTTC. This codes for CASSYRGRGNIQYF.

The chain employs TRBV14 and TRBJ1-6; 7 bases agree with TRBD1. This CDR3 has 16 residues. V lost 4 bases, J lost 10 bases, and 13 bases stayed unmatched. CDR1 is SGHDN, CDR2 FVKESK, per germline. CDR3: CASSRVRARGDSPLHF. CDR3 bases: TGTGCCAGCAGCCGCGTAAGAGCCAGGGGGGACTCACCCCTCCACTTT.

The rearrangement uses TRBV30 and TRBJ2-7; D perhaps matches TRBD1 (6 bases). Germline-derived CDR1 and CDR2 are GTSNPN and SVGIG (reference sequence). The CDR3 runs 13 residues. Trimming pared 5 bases from V and 2 bases from J, leaving 13 bases between. The CDR3 nucleotides are TGTGCCTGGGGAACAGGGAGCGCCTACGAGCAGTACTTC. Protein sequence: CAWGTGSAYEQYF. The full variable domain, its missing parts supplied by reference TRBV30 and TRBJ2-7, is SQTIHQWPATLVQPVGSPLSLECTVEGTSNPNLYWYRQAAGRGLQLLFYSVGIGQISSEVPQNLSASRPQDRQFILSSKKLLLSDSGFYLCAWGTGSAYEQYFGPGTRLTVT.

This chain joins TRBV18 and TRBJ2-7; D is unresolved. V shed 5 bases and J shed 2 bases, with 10 bases lying between them. The CDR3 runs 13 residues. The germline V gene has CDR1 KGHSH and CDR2 LQKENI. The CDR3 sequence: CASSSTITYEQYF. Here the CDR3 DNA reads TGTGCCAGCTCATCCACAATTACCTACGAGCAGTACTTC.

V is TRBV7-4 and J is TRBJ2-2; the match to TRBD2 covers 14 bases. Germline V gene data show CDR1 as SGHVT and CDR2 as SQSDAQ. J was trimmed by 6 bases and V by 11 bases; bases with no gene match: 8. The CDR3 is 15 residues long. This CDR3 reads CAGRGLAGAPGELFF. DNA of the CDR3: TGTGCCGGGCGGGGACTAGCGGGAGCTCCCGGGGAGCTGTTTTTT.

The chain has TRBV10-2 and TRBJ1-1; 10 nucleotides agree with TRBD1. CDR1 and CDR2 (germline): WSHSY, SAAADI. V was pared by 7 bases and J by 8 bases, with 7 bases of the junction left unmatched. The CDR3 has 13 residues. Written as DNA, the CDR3 is TGCGCCAGCACCGAGGGGACAGGGGTGGAAGCTTTCTTT. This translates into CASTEGTGVEAFF.

The genes are TRBV9 and TRBJ2-1; 12 bases agree with TRBD2. Germline CDR1 and CDR2: SGDLS and YYNGEE. Trimming took 1 base from V and 7 from J; bases not matched to a gene: 6. CDR3 length: 16 amino acids. The CDR3 bases are TGTGCCAGCAGCGTACTAGCGGGAGGGCCTCTGAATGAGCAGTTCTTC. This gives the protein CASSVLAGGPLNEQFF. Combining the CDR3 with reference TRBV9 and TRBJ2-1 gives the whole variable domain DSGVTQTPKHLITATGQRVTLRCSPRSGDLSVYWYQQSLDQGLQFLIQYYNGEERAKGNILERFSAQQFPDLHSELNLSSLELGDSALYFCASSVLAGGPLNEQFFGPGTRLTVL.

This sequence joins TRBV7-9 and TRBJ1-5, with D hard to call. The germline V gene encodes CDR1 SEHNR and CDR2 FQNEAQ (reference sequence). This CDR3 is built from 14 residues. Trimming removed 1 base from V and 6 bases from J, with 10 bases in between. The CDR3 is CASSLVGRVQPQHF. Written as DNA, the CDR3 is TGTGCCAGCAGCTTAGTGGGGAGGGTTCAGCCCCAGCATTTT.

The chain links TRBV7-6 to TRBJ1-3; D is ambiguous. Per germline, CDR1 SGHVS and CDR2 FNYEAQ. V was pared by 5 bases and J by 0 bases, with 17 bases between. This CDR3 is built from 17 residues. CDR3 amino acids: CASSQKQTSYSGNTIYF. The CDR3 region has the DNA TGTGCCAGCAGCCAAAAACAGACAAGTTACTCTGGAAACACCATATATTTT.

This chain joins TRBV27 and TRBJ2-7, with a weak D call TRBD2 (5 bases). The CDR3 covers 14 residues. CDR1 and CDR2 from the germline V gene are MNHEY and SMNVEV (reference sequence). V was trimmed by 3 bases and J by 1 base, leaving 10 bases between them. The CDR3 loop reads CASSLERGSYEQYF. In DNA form, the CDR3 reads TGTGCCAGCAGTTTGGAACGGGGTTCCTACGAGCAGTACTTC.

J is TRBJ2-2 and V is TRBV29-1, with TRBD2 as a possible D gene (6 bases). CDR1 and CDR2 (germline): SQVTM, ANQGSEA. The V end lost 7 bases, the J end lost 4 bases, and 19 bases lay between the germline ends. The CDR3 runs 15 residues. CDR3 in DNA: TGCAGCGCTTGGCCAGCGGGCGCGGGCACCGGGGAGCTGTTTTTT. Translating gives CSAWPAGAGTGELFF.

V usage is TRBV7-6 and J usage is TRBJ2-1, with D perhaps TRBD2 (6 bases). The CDR3 runs 12 residues. Trimming pared 5 bases from V and 12 bases from J, leaving 14 bases between. Germline V lookup: CDR1 SGHVS, CDR2 FNYEAQ. Here the CDR3 reads CASSPGGTSQFF. The CDR3 bases are TGTGCCAGCAGCCCTGGGGGGACTTCGCAGTTCTTC.

This chain joins TRBV30 and TRBJ1-2, with TRBD1 matching over 7 bases. V dropped 4 bases and J dropped 0; count of bases not matched to a gene: 2. CDR3 size: 13 residues. In germline, CDR1 is GTSNPN, CDR2 SVGIG (reference sequence). CDR3: CAWTGTANYGYTF. The CDR3 DNA reads TGTGCCTGGACCGGGACAGCTAACTATGGCTACACCTTC.

The chain employs TRBV7-6 and TRBJ2-2, with D possibly being TRBD1 (6 bases). Deletions cut 5 bases from V and 1 base from J, with 8 bases between. This CDR3 spans 14 amino acids. The germline gives CDR1 SGHVS, CDR2 FNYEAQ. CDR3 amino acids: CASSVRGNTGELFF. As DNA, the CDR3 is TGTGCCAGCAGCGTCAGGGGGAACACCGGGGAGCTGTTTTTT. The whole variable domain, filled in from reference TRBV7-6 and TRBJ2-2, reads GAGVSQSPRYKVTKRGQDVALRCDPISGHVSLYWYRQALGQGPEFLTYFNYEAQQDKSGLPNDRFSAERPEGSISTLTIQRTEQRDSAMYRCASSVRGNTGELFFGEGSRLTVL.

This rearrangement joins TRBV6-1 to TRBJ2-7; possibly TRBD2 for D (6 bases). The CDR3 sequence is 14 residues long. V lost 4 bases and J 3 bases, leaving 13 bases between the germline ends. Germline CDR1 and CDR2: MNHNS and SASEGT. DNA for the CDR3: TGTGCCAGCAGTGTATACGGGGGTGGCTACGAGCAGTACTTC. Translating it yields CASSVYGGGYEQYF.

The chain links TRBV6-5 to TRBJ2-3, with 8 bases fitting TRBD2. The CDR3 sequence is 13 residues long. From germline, CDR1 is MNHEY and CDR2 SVGAGI. After removal of 5 bases from V and 3 bases from J, the junction contained 1 base not matched to a gene. This CDR3 reads CASSRLATDTQYF. CDR3 bases: TGTGCCAGCAGTAGACTAGCGACAGATACGCAGTATTTT.

This chain connects TRBV7-9 to TRBJ1-2; 9 nucleotides line up with TRBD1. CDR3 length: 16 amino acids. V lost 1 base to trimming and J lost 8 bases; unmatched junction nucleotides: 11. CDR1 is SEHNR, CDR2 FQNEAQ, per germline (reference sequence). The CDR3 spells CASSLVLGQGPGGYTF. The CDR3 nucleotides read TGTGCCAGCAGCTTAGTGCTCGGACAGGGGCCGGGGGGCTACACCTTC. The entire variable domain, with the rest obtained from reference TRBV7-9 and TRBJ1-2, is as follows: DTGVSQNPRHKITKRGQNVTFRCDPISEHNRLYWYRQTLGQGPEFLTYFQNEAQLEKSRLLSDRFSAERPKGSFSTLEIQRTEQGDSAMYLCASSLVLGQGPGGYTFGSGTRLTVV.

V gene TRBV5-1 combines with J gene TRBJ2-3; perhaps TRBD2 as D (6 bases). In germline, CDR1 is SGHRS, CDR2 YFSETQ. The CDR3 length is 14 residues. Trimming took 2 bases from V and 1 from J, leaving 8 bases between them. CDR3 region: CASSFSGGTDTQYF. The CDR3 coding sequence is TGCGCCAGCAGCTTTAGCGGAGGCACAGATACGCAGTATTTT.

The genes are TRBV30 and TRBJ1-5; possibly TRBD1 for D (5 bases). This CDR3 spans 15 amino acids. The germline gives CDR1 GTSNPN, CDR2 SVGIG (reference sequence). V lost 2 bases and J 5 bases, leaving 16 bases between the germline ends. The CDR3 is CAWSLPGREDQPQHF. The DNA of the CDR3 is TGTGCCTGGAGTCTCCCAGGGAGGGAGGATCAGCCCCAGCATTTT.

The chain joins TRBV30 to TRBJ2-7; D remains unclear. The length of the CDR3 is 12 residues. V was clipped by 0 bases and J by 3 bases, with 6 bases between them. Germline loops: CDR1 GTSNPN, CDR2 SVGIG (reference sequence). CDR3 residues: CAWSVQFYEQYF. The CDR3 region has the DNA TGTGCCTGGAGTGTACAATTCTACGAGCAGTACTTC.

The chain is built from TRBV7-2 and TRBJ2-6; 7 positions match TRBD2. Germline V lookup: CDR1 SGHTA, CDR2 FQGNSA. The CDR3 has 17 residues. The V and J ends lost 1 base and 2 bases, in that order; junction bases with no gene match: 5. The CDR3 DNA reads as TGTGCCAGCAGCTTAGTGGTCGCGGGAGCTGGGGCCAACGTCCTGACTTTC. Translated: CASSLVVAGAGANVLTF.

Here the CDR3 reads CASSSRGDTQYF. CDR3 bases: TGTGCCAGCAGTTCGCGGGGAGATACGCAGTATTTT. The chain links TRBV27 to TRBJ2-3, with TRBD2 as a possible D gene (6 bases). Germline lookup yields CDR1 MNHEY and CDR2 SMNVEV (reference sequence). V lost 4 bases to trimming and J lost 5 bases, with 7 bases between them. The CDR3 has 12 amino acids.

The chain is built from TRBV6-5 and TRBJ1-1; D not certain. This CDR3 is 13 amino acids long. Trimming shortened V by 8 bases and J by 4 bases, and 14 bases separated the two germline ends. Germline-derived CDR1 and CDR2 are MNHEY and SVGAGI. The CDR3 region has the DNA TGTGCCAGCGGACCAATCGGGAGCACTGAAGCTTTCTTT. The encoded protein is CASGPIGSTEAFF.

This rearrangement joins TRBV19 to TRBJ2-5; no clear D. The V end lost 1 base, the J end lost 2 bases, and 8 bases lay between the germline ends. Germline loops: CDR1 LNHDA, CDR2 SQIVND (reference sequence). This CDR3 is 14 amino acids long. The CDR3 loop reads CASSIGQSQETQYF. CDR3 bases: TGTGCCAGTAGTATAGGTCAGTCTCAAGAGACCCAGTACTTC.

The chain is built from TRBV18 and TRBJ2-7; possible D gene TRBD2, 6 bases. Looked up from germline, CDR1 is KGHSH and CDR2 is LQKENI. The CDR3 covers 14 residues. Trimming cost V 6 bases and J 3 bases, with 15 bases left between them. The CDR3, as DNA: TGTGCCAGCTCGTTGGAGGGTCTAAACTACGAGCAGTACTTC. This gives the protein CASSLEGLNYEQYF.

This chain links TRBV4-3 with TRBJ2-7; TRBD1 might be the D (5 bases). CDR3 length: 15 residues. Germline V gene data show CDR1 as LGHNA and CDR2 as YSLEER. The V and J ends lost 0 bases and 4 bases respectively, with 13 bases between them. The chain's CDR3 is CASSQERSAGYEQYF. The CDR3 DNA sequence: TGCGCCAGCAGCCAAGAACGATCCGCAGGGTACGAGCAGTACTTC.

This chain connects TRBV10-3 to TRBJ2-1; 8 bases map to TRBD2. Germline V gene data show CDR1 as ENHRY and CDR2 as SYGVKD. CDR3 size: 16 residues. Trimming took 2 bases from V and 7 from J; bases not matched to a gene: 10. CDR3 sequence reads: CAISEGSSGWVNEQFF. The CDR3, as DNA: TGTGCCATCAGTGAGGGGTCTAGCGGGTGGGTGAATGAGCAGTTCTTC.

J is TRBJ2-2 and V is TRBV9, with a tentative D call TRBD2 (6 bases). CDR1 and CDR2 from the germline V gene are SGDLS and YYNGEE. V gave up 6 bases and J gave up 0 bases, with 12 bases separating them. This CDR3 has 15 residues. The CDR3 nucleotides read TGTGCCAGCACCGATAGCGGAGCGAACACCGGGGAGCTGTTTTTT. It codes for CASTDSGANTGELFF.

The CDR3 reads CASSEVRGEVDTQYF. The CDR3 nucleotides are TGTGCCAGCAGCGAAGTACGGGGGGAAGTAGATACGCAGTATTTT. The J gene is TRBJ2-3, the V gene TRBV5-4; 7 bases map to TRBD2. V trimming: 4 bases; J trimming: 5 bases; junction bases outside the gene matches: 10. The CDR3 loop spans 15 amino acids. Germline-derived CDR1 and CDR2 are SGHNT and YYREEE (reference sequence).

This chain links TRBV30 with TRBJ1-2; 7 bases map to TRBD1. The germline V gene has CDR1 GTSNPN and CDR2 SVGIG (reference sequence). The CDR3 has 15 residues. For the CDR3, the DNA is TGTGTCTACTGGGACAGCTTTGGGACTAACTATGGCTACACCTTC. Encoded protein: CVYWDSFGTNYGYTF.

The rearrangement uses TRBV29-1 and TRBJ2-7, with a tentative D call TRBD1 (6 bases). The V and J ends lost 4 bases and 5 bases respectively, with 21 bases between them. Germline V lookup: CDR1 SQVTM, CDR2 ANQGSEA. The CDR3 extends over 15 amino acids. Here the CDR3 DNA reads TGCAGCGTTGTCCACGGGACACCTTTTGAACACGAGCAGTACTTC. Protein sequence: CSVVHGTPFEHEQYF.